Presented here are 23 T cell receptor beta chains from one specimen sequenced in a study of blood T cell repertoires in COVID-19. Data came from immunoSEQ multiplex PCR; TCRdb stores just in-frame clones and leaves some out. The sample lists hundreds of thousands of clones; approximately 89% were seen once. The sequenced material came from peripheral blood. The receptors derive from a woman in her late teens or twenties who had recovered from COVID-19.

The chain combines TRBV7-9 with TRBJ2-4; unclear D gene. Per germline, CDR1 SEHNR and CDR2 FQNEAQ (reference sequence). V lost 0 bases and J lost 8, with 14 bases in between. This CDR3 region has 15 residues. The CDR3 nucleotides are TGTGCCAGCAGCTTAGCGGGTCCGGGTGAGGACATTCAGTACTTC. Translated, it gives CASSLAGPGEDIQYF.

V and J are TRBV7-6 and TRBJ2-1; 8 nucleotides agree with TRBD2. Germline CDR1 SGHVS, CDR2 FNYEAQ. The V and J ends lost 2 bases and 11 bases, in that order; junction bases with no gene match: 8. The CDR3 is 14 amino acids. The DNA of the CDR3 is TGTGCCAGCAGCTTACGTAGTAGCGGGACCCAGCAGTTCTTC. This sequence encodes CASSLRSSGTQQFF.

The chain combines TRBV19 with TRBJ2-5, with 9 bases matching TRBD2. CDR1 is LNHDA, CDR2 SQIVND, per germline (reference sequence). V dropped 0 bases and J dropped 5; count of bases not matched to a gene: 10. This CDR3 has 17 residues. Here the CDR3 DNA reads TGTGCCAGTAGTATAGATTATAGCGGGAGAGAGGGGGAGACCCAGTACTTC. The encoded protein is CASSIDYSGREGETQYF.

V and J are TRBV7-2 and TRBJ1-2; D unclear. Germline values: CDR1 SGHTA, CDR2 FQGNSA. V gave up 5 bases and J gave up 4 bases, with 14 bases separating them. This CDR3 has 14 amino acids. The CDR3 reads CASSMGAGRYGYTF. The CDR3 DNA reads TGTGCCAGCAGCATGGGCGCGGGCCGCTATGGCTACACCTTC.

The chain couples TRBV6-4 to TRBJ2-2, with TRBD1 identical over 8 bases. The CDR3 spans 13 residues. Unmatched junction bases numbered 7, after V lost 9 bases and J lost 7 bases. The germline V gene has CDR1 MRHNA and CDR2 SNTAGT. Here the CDR3 DNA reads TGTGCCAGACGGACAGGGCTATTCGGGGAGCTGTTTTTT. Amino acid sequence: CARRTGLFGELFF.

The gene calls are TRBV11-3 and TRBJ2-1; 7 bases line up with TRBD1. With 5 bases clipped from V and 6 bases from J, the junction kept 4 bases outside the gene matches. This CDR3 contains 13 residues. CDR1 is SGHNT and CDR2 is YENEEA in the germline V gene. DNA of the CDR3: TGTGCCAGCAGCATCGGGACAGTCAATGAGCAGTTCTTC. Protein: CASSIGTVNEQFF.

The CDR3 nucleotides are TGTGCTAGTGGTTTGGGTAGGACTAGCCCCACAGATACGCAGTATTTT. Amino acids: CASGLGRTSPTDTQYF. This sequence joins TRBV12-5 and TRBJ2-3; 8 bases are shared with TRBD2. CDR3 size: 16 residues. Trimming at V came to 1 base and at J to 2 bases, leaving 5 bases not matched to a gene. Germline loops: CDR1 LGHNT, CDR2 FRNRAP.

The chain recombines TRBV5-1 with TRBJ1-3; 9 bases line up with TRBD1. Trimming cost V 3 bases and J 2 bases; bases outside gene matches: 9. The germline gives CDR1 SGHRS, CDR2 YFSETQ. CDR3 length: 17 amino acids. The chain's CDR3 is CASSSPGTGMAGNTIYF. The CDR3 coding sequence is TGCGCCAGCAGCTCCCCCGGGACAGGGATGGCTGGAAACACCATATATTTT.

This clone was recorded a few times. This sample includes further DNA sequences coding for the same CDR3. This chain connects TRBV5-1 to TRBJ1-2; D unresolved. Germline CDR1 SGHRS, CDR2 YFSETQ. This CDR3 is built from 14 residues. The ends were cut back, 0 bases at V and 0 bases at J, with 6 bases in the middle. CDR3 in DNA: TGCGCCAGCAGCTTGGCTGAGGCTAACTATGGCTACACCTTC. This codes for CASSLAEANYGYTF. Filled out from reference TRBV5-1 and TRBJ1-2, the complete variable domain reads KAGVTQTPRYLIKTRGQQVTLSCSPISGHRSVSWYQQTPGQGLQFLFEYFSETQRNKGNFPGRFSGRQFSNSRSEMNVSTLELGDSALYLCASSLAEANYGYTFGSGTRLTVV.

The chain uses TRBV19 and TRBJ1-2; weak D call: TRBD1 (6 bases). The V end lost 2 bases, the J end lost 8 bases, and 15 bases lay between the germline ends. CDR1 is LNHDA, CDR2 SQIVND, per germline (reference sequence). This CDR3 is 14 amino acids long. DNA of the CDR3: TGTGCCAGTAGTATAATCTGGGCAGGGGACGGCTACACCTTC. It encodes CASSIIWAGDGYTF.

V usage is TRBV12-3 or TRBV12-4 and J usage is TRBJ1-2; tentatively, D is TRBD1 (6 bases). V shed 10 bases and J shed 0 bases, with 9 bases lying between them. The length of the CDR3 is 12 residues. CDR3 loop: CAIRTANYGYTF. The CDR3 bases are TGTGCCATTAGGACAGCTAACTATGGCTACACCTTC.

This clone was seen once. This rearrangement joins TRBV4-3 to TRBJ1-3; 9 bases map to TRBD1. CDR1 and CDR2 from the germline V gene are LGHNA and YSLEER. Trimming removed 2 bases from V and 4 bases from J; junction bases left unmatched: 12. The CDR3 is 18 residues long. The CDR3 DNA sequence: TGCGCCAGCAGCCAACACCCCTCCGGGACAGGGTCCGGAAACACCATATATTTT. Translated: CASSQHPSGTGSGNTIYF.

J is TRBJ1-6 and V is TRBV6-1; D not certain. Trimming left V 1 base short and J 11 bases short, with 9 bases between. Germline assignment: CDR1 MNHNS and CDR2 SASEGT. The length of the CDR3 is 13 residues. The CDR3 sequence: CASSEDVTAPLHF. The CDR3 DNA reads as TGTGCCAGCAGTGAAGACGTAACGGCACCCCTCCACTTT.

J is TRBJ1-1 and V is TRBV7-9, with 9 positions matching TRBD1. V dropped 6 bases and J dropped 11; count of bases not matched to a gene: 4. This CDR3 region has 11 residues. Germline V CDR1 and CDR2: SEHNR, FQNEAQ (reference sequence). CDR3 nucleotide sequence: TGTGCCAGCAGGGGGGACAGGGAGGCTTTCTTT. Encoded protein: CASRGDREAFF.

The chain recombines TRBV18 with TRBJ1-1, with D perhaps TRBD1 (5 bases). Germline CDR1 is KGHSH and CDR2 is LQKENI. V was pared by 3 bases and J by 5 bases, with 10 bases between. CDR3 length equals 13 residues. The CDR3 DNA reads TGTGCCAGCTCACCGAGGGACTTTACTGAAGCTTTCTTT. Amino acid sequence: CASSPRDFTEAFF.

The J gene is TRBJ2-3, the V gene TRBV3-1 (or the pseudogene TRBV3-2); 10 nucleotides agree with TRBD2. Trimming took 4 bases from V and 3 from J; bases not matched to a gene: 7. The germline V gene encodes CDR1 LGHDT and CDR2 YNNKEL (reference sequence). The CDR3 length is 16 residues. CDR3 nucleotide sequence: TGTGCCAGCAGCCTCGGAGCGGGAGGGAGAACAGATACGCAGTATTTT. This gives the protein CASSLGAGGRTDTQYF.

The chain combines TRBV10-3 with TRBJ1-1; D unclear. CDR3 length: 13 residues. Germline V gives CDR1 ENHRY, CDR2 SYGVKD. V lost 4 bases to trimming and J lost 7 bases, with 13 bases between them. The CDR3 spells CAISATGGIEAFF. In DNA, the CDR3 is TGTGCCATCAGTGCCACGGGAGGGATTGAAGCTTTCTTT.

This chain joins TRBV12-3 or TRBV12-4 and TRBJ1-1; the D gene is possibly TRBD1 (5 bases). V lost 5 bases and J lost 11, with 15 bases in between. The CDR3 contains 12 residues. As DNA, the CDR3 is TGTGCCAGCAGTGCGCGGGACGAAGTGGCTTTCTTT. It is translated as CASSARDEVAFF.

The V gene is TRBV5-4, the J gene TRBJ2-1; TRBD1 matches at 8 bases. Germline-derived CDR1 and CDR2 are SGHNT and YYREEE (reference sequence). The CDR3 is 16 amino acids. Trimming took 5 bases from V and 3 from J; bases not matched to a gene: 10. The CDR3 spells CASREKTGVNYNEQFF. The CDR3 DNA sequence: TGTGCCAGCAGAGAAAAGACAGGGGTAAACTACAATGAGCAGTTCTTC.

V and J are TRBV5-1 and TRBJ1-2, with 7 nucleotides matching TRBD1. The CDR3 loop spans 18 amino acids. With 5 bases clipped from V and 4 bases from J, the junction kept 20 bases outside the gene matches. Germline assignment: CDR1 SGHRS and CDR2 YFSETQ. The CDR3 protein is CASSRRDTTGARGYGYTF. In DNA form, the CDR3 reads TGCGCCAGCAGTCGGAGGGATACTACAGGGGCGAGAGGCTATGGCTACACCTTC.

The chain has TRBV10-3 and TRBJ2-2; 13 bases agree with TRBD2. This CDR3 region has 17 residues. From germline, CDR1 is ENHRY and CDR2 SYGVKD. J lost 5 bases, V lost 3 bases, and 6 bases had no gene match. The CDR3 region is CAISELAGGPRTGELFF. For the CDR3, the DNA is TGTGCCATCAGTGAACTAGCGGGAGGGCCCAGAACCGGGGAGCTGTTTTTT.

V gene TRBV10-1 combines with J gene TRBJ1-5, with no clear D. The CDR3 is 13 residues long. The germline gives CDR1 WNHNN, CDR2 SYGVQD (reference sequence). V gave up 1 base and J gave up 6 bases, with 7 bases separating them. DNA for the CDR3: TGCGCCAGCAGTGAGTACGGTTTTCAGCCCCAGCATTTT. This encodes CASSEYGFQPQHF.

A word on this clone: This specimen includes other DNA sequences encoding the same CDR3. The rearrangement uses TRBV9 and TRBJ1-1; D may be TRBD1 (5 bases). The V gene lost 0 bases and the J gene lost 0 bases, with 6 bases spanning the gap. The CDR3 runs 14 residues. Per the germline V gene, CDR1 is SGDLS and CDR2 is YYNGEE. In DNA, the CDR3 is TGTGCCAGCAGCGTAGGACAGTTGAACACTGAAGCTTTCTTT. Protein product: CASSVGQLNTEAFF.